This TCR beta chain was sequenced for a study of blood T cells in healthy people across ages. The sample holds a few counts of this clonotype. Next came a second PCR, run for about 6 to 12 cycles, which used a sample-barcoded 5' primer along with a J-beta primer mix. Via MiXCR, TCRdb re-called the 5' RACE reads, giving one row per CDR3 protein. The repertoire holds fewer than 2,000,000 distinct CDR3 sequences, roughly a third seen once, with about 11% in the top ten. Germline CDR1 is MNHEY and CDR2 is SMNVEV (reference sequence). Trimming cost V 5 bases and J 0 bases; bases outside gene matches: 5. The CDR3 covers 15 residues.

Sequencing was performed on blood. The TCR sequence derives from a woman aged 25-40 years in good health. The rearrangement links TRBV27 to TRBJ2-7, with 9 bases identical to TRBD1. CDR3 in DNA: TGTGCCAGCAGTCCCAGGACAGGGGTCTCCTACGAGCAGTACTTC. It translates to CASSPRTGVSYEQYF.